This T cell receptor (beta chain) was recorded in a study of T-cell memory formation after mild COVID-19. Per the germline V gene, CDR1 is SEHNR and CDR2 is FQNEAQ (reference sequence). Trimming left V 6 bases short and J 5 bases short, with 9 bases between. This CDR3 has 12 amino acids. TCRdb re-analysed the 5' RACE reads in MiXCR, keeping a single row per CDR3 protein. The table includes some 600,000 distinct CDR3 sequences, 15% to 20% detected once. In this sample, this clonotype turned up a few times. The rearrangement uses TRBV7-9 and TRBJ2-3; possible D gene TRBD2, 6 bases. The TCR sequence derives from an adult woman who had mild COVID-19 (a few samples of this study predate the infection). Cell type and time point are not known. Sequenced sample: PBMCs or a T cell subset sorted from them (not recorded which). DNA of the CDR3: TGTGCCAGCAGACCGGGGGTAGATACGCAGTATTTT. It specifies CASRPGVDTQYF.